This record covers a single TCR beta chain. Its target is unknown. CDR1 WSHSY and CDR2 SAAADI come from the germline V gene. This CDR3 has 13 amino acids. The germline V and J ends were trimmed by 3 bases and 5 bases, with 10 bases remaining between them. Using immunoSEQ multiplex PCR, the repertoire was profiled, and TCRdb retains in-frame clones only, with some absent. The repertoire includes over 70,000 clones, roughly 91% of them detected once, and around 19% sits in the top ten. These data belong to a study of identifying expanded T cells in peripheral blood. The study, taken as a whole, reports: Technical replicates showed roughly 1.2 changed clones; approximately 2 weeks roughly 18; four weeks 19. Across healthy donors, higher total template counts meant significantly greater roughly 2-week count variance.

Collection occurred without any documented infections or immune events in donors. This TCR was recovered from a person aged 18 to 75 in good health. The sequenced sample was blood. The chain has TRBV10-2 and TRBJ2-5; tentatively, D is TRBD2 (5 bases). DNA of the CDR3: TGCGCCAGCAGTGACTATCCGGGGGAGACCCAGTACTTC. It yields the protein CASSDYPGETQYF.